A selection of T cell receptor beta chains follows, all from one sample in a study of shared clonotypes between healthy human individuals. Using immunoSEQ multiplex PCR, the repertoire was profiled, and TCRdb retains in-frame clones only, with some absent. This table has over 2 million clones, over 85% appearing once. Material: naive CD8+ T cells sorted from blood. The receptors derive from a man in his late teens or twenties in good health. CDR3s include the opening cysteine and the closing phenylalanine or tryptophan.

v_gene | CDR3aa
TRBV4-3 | CASSQALADYNEQFF
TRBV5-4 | CASSGQGTLVIEQYF
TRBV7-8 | CASSLVAGGRSYEQYF
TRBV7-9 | CASRDEGSPLHF
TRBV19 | CASSFPGTQFEQPQHF
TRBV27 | CASSLLVGGGEADTQYF
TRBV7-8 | CASSLAGRTYEQYF
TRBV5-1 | CASSLEGGSADTQYF
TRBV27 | CASSRGGSYEQYF
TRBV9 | CASSPVVSAGNTIYF
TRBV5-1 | CASSPSRVENEQFF
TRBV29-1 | CSVVGADTEAFF
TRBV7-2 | CASSSHRDNNEQFF
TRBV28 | CASSLQGFDTEAFF
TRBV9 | CASSVKRNAPNTGELFF
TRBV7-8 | CASSLGGGEQYF
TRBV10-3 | CAINAGEDEQFF
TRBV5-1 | CASSLEPGGETQYF
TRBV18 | CASSPGQDWYGYTF
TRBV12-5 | CASGLVGGNMNEQYF
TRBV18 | CASSPLAGVSDEQFF
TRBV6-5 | CASSSTEHGYTF
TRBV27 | CASSLQGPGANVLTF
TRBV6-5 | CASSPEGETQYF
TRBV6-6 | CASSLWENTEAFF
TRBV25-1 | CASSDGHFAEAFF
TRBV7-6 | CASSLTPTYEQYF
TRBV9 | CASSSSGSPYGYTF
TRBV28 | CASTDGRLGGEAFF
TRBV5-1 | CASSRSRDTDTQYF
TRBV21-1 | CASSKGGRSAYNSPLHF
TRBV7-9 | CASSFQGLGYTF
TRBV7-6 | CASSLGPSYQETQYF
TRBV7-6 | CASSLVHTGIPNEKLFF
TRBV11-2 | CASSPTTNTGELFF
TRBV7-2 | CASSQDGLAGSIAKNIQYF
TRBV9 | CASSAMDSLETQYF
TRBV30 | CAWSGQGDEQYF
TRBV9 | CASSTGAAEAFF
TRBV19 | CASSSGPSYEQYF
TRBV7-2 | CASSQEGHAYEQYF
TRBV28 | CASRAGGNYGYTF
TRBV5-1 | CASSPRDIGEKLFF
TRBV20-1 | CSAEWEETQYF
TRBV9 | CASSGRQGSNEQFF
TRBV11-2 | CASSPLIEQYF
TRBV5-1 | CASSLQGLYAEAFF
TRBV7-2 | CASSLLEASGAEQYF
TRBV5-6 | CASSFTDTQYF
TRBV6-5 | CASSYSRTAYEQYF
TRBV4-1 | CASSQDEGASYEQYF
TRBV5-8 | CASSWWDRGVETQYF
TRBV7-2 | CASSSLMDDEQYF
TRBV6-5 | CASSPNPGELFF